These T cell receptor beta chains were read from a single sample in a study of cytomegalovirus exposure and HLA in healthy donors. Using immunoSEQ multiplex PCR, the repertoire was profiled, and TCRdb retains in-frame clones only, with some absent. The table records over 150,000 clones, around 80% of them present only once. Sequencing was performed on PBMCs. These receptor sequences come from a woman in her 50s in good health and CMV-seropositive. The CDR3 runs from the conserved cysteine through the conserved F or W. Each record gives: V gene, D gene, J gene, clone size, CDR3 protein, CDR3 DNA. D genes are given only for firm matches. A clone size is listed for some rows: how often the clone was seen (once, few, many), or a class if it is expanded.

>TRBV6-5|TRBD1|TRBJ1-2|once
CASSSPGTGIYGYTF
TGTGCCAGCAGTTCCCCCGGGACAGGGATCTATGGCTACACCTTC
>TRBV11-2|NA|TRBJ2-1|NA
CASSMLNVYNEQFF
TGTGCCAGCAGCATGCTAAACGTTTACAATGAGCAGTTCTTC
>TRBV9|NA|TRBJ2-5|NA
CASSVGGFQPRETQYF
TGTGCCAGCAGCGTAGGCGGTTTCCAGCCCAGAGAGACCCAGTACTTC
>TRBV4-1|NA|TRBJ2-1|NA
CASSQDTRLEQFF
TGCGCCAGCAGCCAAGATACTAGATTGGAGCAGTTCTTC
>TRBV29-1|NA|TRBJ2-5|NA
CSARTRRDRETQYF
TGCAGCGCCAGGACCCGGCGGGATAGAGAGACCCAGTACTTC
>TRBV29-1|NA|TRBJ2-7|NA
CSVAGETYEQYF
TGCAGCGTTGCCGGGGAGACCTACGAGCAGTACTTC
>TRBV2|TRBD1|TRBJ1-2|NA
CASSAQGKWGYTF
TGTGCCAGCAGCGCACAGGGGAAATGGGGCTACACCTTC
>TRBV7-6|TRBD1|TRBJ2-7|NA
CASSPGQGAYSYEQYF
TGTGCCAGCAGCCCGGGACAGGGGGCGTACTCCTACGAGCAGTACTTC
>TRBV4-1|NA|TRBJ2-3|NA
CASSQESGLSTDTQYF
TGCGCCAGCAGCCAAGAGAGTGGGCTAAGCACAGATACGCAGTATTTT
>TRBV7-9|NA|TRBJ1-3|NA
CASSLANAGAGNTIYF
TGTGCCAGCAGCTTAGCGAATGCAGGTGCTGGAAACACCATATATTTT
>TRBV19|NA|TRBJ2-5|NA
CASSISGGGAGETQYF
TGTGCCAGTAGTATTAGCGGCGGGGGCGCGGGAGAGACCCAGTACTTC
>TRBV4-2|TRBD2|TRBJ2-7|NA
CASSQDFPSGAISYEQYF
TGTGCCAGCAGCCAAGATTTCCCTAGCGGGGCGATTTCCTACGAGCAGTACTTC
>TRBV19|TRBD1|TRBJ2-7|NA
CASSIGQVRSDEQYF
TGTGCCAGTAGTATCGGACAGGTTCGATCCGACGAGCAGTACTTC
>TRBV7-2|NA|TRBJ1-4|NA
CASSLFGRVDKVNEKLFF
TGTGCCAGCAGCTTATTCGGCAGGGTAGATAAGGTTAATGAAAAACTGTTTTTT
>TRBV7-2|NA|TRBJ1-2|NA
CASSLAGAGPGYTF
TGTGCCAGCAGCTTAGCAGGGGCCGGACCTGGCTACACCTTC
>TRBV13|TRBD2|TRBJ2-3|NA
CASSLVAGGPRWGLTQYF
TGTGCCAGCAGCTTAGTAGCGGGAGGGCCCAGGTGGGGTTTAACGCAGTATTTT
>TRBV11-2|NA|TRBJ1-1|NA
CASSGSGRGTEAFF
TGTGCCAGCAGCGGAAGCGGGAGAGGGACTGAAGCTTTCTTT
>TRBV6-6|NA|TRBJ1-1|NA
CASSRQGNTEAFF
TGTGCCAGCAGCCGGCAGGGGAACACTGAAGCTTTCTTT
>TRBV7-9|NA|TRBJ1-1|once
CSSSLPGDHTEAFF
TGTTCCAGCAGCTTACCGGGGGACCACACTGAAGCTTTCTTT
>TRBV2|NA|TRBJ1-1|NA
CASRPNTGYGTEAFF
TGTGCCAGCAGGCCTAACACAGGGTACGGCACTGAAGCTTTCTTT
>TRBV12-5|NA|TRBJ2-1|once
CASGASGVNEQFF
TGTGCTAGTGGGGCCTCAGGGGTCAATGAGCAGTTCTTC
>TRBV29-1|TRBD1|TRBJ2-3|NA
CSVRRTGSTDTQYF
TGCAGCGTTCGACGGACAGGCAGCACGGATACGCAGTATTTT
>TRBV28|NA|TRBJ2-3|NA
CASRTRGADTQYF
TGTGCCAGCCGGACACGGGGGGCGGATACGCAGTATTTT
>TRBV6-5|NA|TRBJ1-5|NA
CASSLFVGSNQPQHF
TGTGCCAGCAGTCTTTTTGTCGGTTCCAATCAGCCCCAGCATTTT
>TRBV7-2|NA|TRBJ1-2|NA
CASSLGSQGRGYTF
TGTGCCAGCAGCTTAGGATCTCAGGGTCGTGGCTACACCTTC
>TRBV28|NA|TRBJ2-7|NA
CASRDSPGYEQYF
TGTGCCAGCAGGGACAGTCCGGGCTACGAGCAGTACTTC
>TRBV5-4|TRBD2|TRBJ2-3|NA
CASSSTSGTDTQYF
TGTGCCAGCAGCTCGACTAGCGGCACAGATACGCAGTATTTT
>TRBV15|NA|TRBJ1-5|NA
CATRIGQSNQPQHF
TGTGCCACCAGGATAGGACAGAGCAATCAGCCCCAGCATTTT
>TRBV6-1|TRBD2|TRBJ2-4|NA
CASNSPGGPAIQYF
TGTGCCAGCAACTCTCCGGGAGGGCCAGCCATTCAGTACTTC
>TRBV19|NA|TRBJ1-5|NA
CASSTAGVSGVAQHF
TGTGCCAGTAGTACCGCAGGGGTTTCCGGGGTAGCCCAGCATTTT
>TRBV7-2|NA|TRBJ1-2|NA
CASSPSGDYGYTF
TGTGCCAGCAGCCCTTCGGGTGACTATGGCTACACCTTC
>TRBV7-2|NA|TRBJ1-4|NA
CASSLVGGRNEKLFF
TGTGCCAGCAGCTTAGTCGGGGGGCGAAATGAAAAACTGTTTTTT
>TRBV18|NA|TRBJ1-5|NA
CASSPTTNQPQHF
TGTGCCAGCTCACCCACGACAAATCAGCCCCAGCATTTT
>TRBV28|NA|TRBJ2-7|once
CASSLLAWLERPSSYEQYF
TGTGCCAGCAGCCTCCTTGCTTGGTTGGAGCGGCCCAGCTCCTACGAGCAGTACTTC
>TRBV4-3|NA|TRBJ1-5|NA
CASSQEQHGDQPQHF
TGCGCCAGCAGCCAAGAACAGCACGGGGATCAGCCCCAGCATTTT
>TRBV10-1|TRBD2|TRBJ2-3|NA
CASSAGRGGGACEDTQYF
TGCGCCAGCAGTGCCGGGAGGGGCGGGGGAGCCTGCGAAGATACGCAGTATTTT
>TRBV9|NA|TRBJ2-3|NA
CASSVSPGPTDTQYF
TGTGCCAGCAGCGTTAGCCCGGGTCCCACAGATACGCAGTATTTT
>TRBV25-1|NA|TRBJ1-5|NA
CASSGNKQGRGQPQHF
TGTGCCAGCAGTGGGAATAAACAGGGTAGGGGTCAGCCCCAGCATTTT
>TRBV11-3|NA|TRBJ2-3|NA
CASSLGPTDTQYF
TGTGCCAGCAGCTTGGGCCCTACAGATACGCAGTATTTT
>TRBV19|NA|TRBJ2-1|NA
CASSMGGTLSSVQFF
TGTGCCAGTAGTATGGGCGGGACCCTTTCTTCGGTGCAGTTCTTC
>TRBV6-5|TRBD1|TRBJ2-1|NA
CASSYRGQGYHEQFF
TGTGCCAGCAGTTACAGGGGACAGGGGTACCATGAGCAGTTCTTC
>TRBV19|NA|TRBJ2-2|NA
CASSSRAGELFF
TGTGCCAGTAGTTCCAGGGCCGGGGAGCTGTTTTTT
>TRBV19|TRBD1|TRBJ2-2|NA
CASSRRTGIGELFF
TGTGCCAGTAGTAGGAGGACAGGGATCGGGGAGCTGTTTTTT
>TRBV18|NA|TRBJ1-3|NA
CASSPSPGVGNTIYF
TGTGCCAGCTCCCCATCTCCAGGGGTTGGAAACACCATATATTTT
>TRBV28|TRBD2|TRBJ2-2|NA
CASSFGAGGPDTGELFF
TGTGCCAGCAGTTTCGGGGCGGGAGGTCCTGACACCGGGGAGCTGTTTTTT
>TRBV18|NA|TRBJ2-2|few
CASSVRSNANTGELFF
TGTGCCAGCTCAGTACGGAGCAACGCGAACACCGGGGAGCTGTTTTTT
>TRBV18|TRBD1|TRBJ1-1|NA
CASSPAGTVNTEAFF
TGTGCCAGCTCACCTGCCGGGACAGTGAACACTGAAGCTTTCTTT
>TRBV11-2|NA|TRBJ1-1|NA
CASSLRAGVTEAFF
TGTGCCAGCAGCCTAAGGGCGGGGGTCACTGAAGCTTTCTTT
>TRBV7-8|NA|TRBJ1-2|NA
CASSLEEQGFYGYTF
TGTGCCAGCAGCTTAGAGGAACAGGGTTTCTATGGCTACACCTTC
>TRBV5-1|TRBD2|TRBJ2-3|few
CASSLVVAGGTDTQYF
TGCGCCAGCAGCTTGGTGGTAGCGGGGGGCACAGATACGCAGTATTTT
>TRBV5-6|NA|TRBJ2-7|NA
CASSLGGGYTHEQYF
TGTGCCAGCAGCTTAGGCGGCGGTTATACCCACGAGCAGTACTTC
>TRBV10-3|NA|TRBJ1-5|NA
CAISESTGGNQPQHF
TGTGCCATCAGTGAGTCGACAGGAGGCAATCAGCCCCAGCATTTT